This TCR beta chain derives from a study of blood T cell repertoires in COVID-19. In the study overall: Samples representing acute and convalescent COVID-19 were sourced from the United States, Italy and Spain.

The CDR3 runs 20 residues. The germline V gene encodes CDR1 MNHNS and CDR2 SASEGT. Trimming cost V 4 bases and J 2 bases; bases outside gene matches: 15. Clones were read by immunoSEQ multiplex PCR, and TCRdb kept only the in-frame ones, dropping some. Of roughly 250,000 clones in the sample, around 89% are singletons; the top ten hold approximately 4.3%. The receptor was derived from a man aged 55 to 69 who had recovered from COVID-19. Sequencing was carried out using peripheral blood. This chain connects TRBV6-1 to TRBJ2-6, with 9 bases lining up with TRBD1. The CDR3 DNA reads TGTGCCAGCAGTGCCGGTGGGACAGGGTTTGCCGTGACTGGGGCCAACGTCCTGACTTTC. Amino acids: CASSAGGTGFAVTGANVLTF.